Sequencing of this TCR beta chain was carried out in a study of CD8+ T cells in alopecia areata. Overall study findings and caveats: Among patients, TCR sharing was less clear than in mice, a difference possibly due in part to HLA diversity in the patient population.

CDR3 length equals 17 residues. Germline V lookup: CDR1 MDHEN, CDR2 SYDVKM. V lost 3 bases to trimming and J lost 1 base; unmatched junction nucleotides: 9. Treatment reported: oral pan-JAK inhibitor, 5-10 mg twice daily. This clone was detected many times. Its cognate antigen is unknown. In each case, RNA was isolated and then reverse transcribed into cDNA as the sequencing template. Produced via immunoSEQ multiplex PCR; TCRdb's table is partial and in-frame only. The sample shows approximately 280,000 clones, nearly 60% of them seen only once. The V and J genes are TRBV28 and TRBJ1-5; 7 bases align to TRBD1. The sample here was CD4+ T cells sorted from blood, taken at week 24, from a patient treated with tofacitinib. This TCR was sampled from a human donor with alopecia areata. In nucleotides, the CDR3 is TGTGCCAGCAGTTTGGGCAGGGGGTATAGGAGCAATCAGCCCCAGCATTTT. Residues: CASSLGRGYRSNQPQHF.